A single sample is the source of the 26 T cell receptor beta chains below, sequenced in a study of T cell changes during pregnancy in multiple sclerosis. Only in-frame clones appear in the TCRdb table, and some are missing; sequencing was by immunoSEQ multiplex PCR. The table records tens of thousands of clones, roughly 92% of them present only once. The sample consisted of peripheral blood, taken after pregnancy. Source of these receptors: a female donor with multiple sclerosis, enrolled in a pregnancy study.

The V and J genes are TRBV5-1 and TRBJ2-1; TRBD2 agrees at 12 bases. The CDR3 contains 18 residues. Germline trimming cut 3 bases from V and 0 bases from J; bases unmatched to any gene: 7. Germline CDR1 reads SGHRS; CDR2 reads YFSETQ. The CDR3: CASSWTSGIMSSYNEQFF. DNA of the CDR3: TGCGCCAGCAGCTGGACTAGCGGGATAATGAGCTCCTACAATGAGCAGTTCTTC.

The J gene is TRBJ2-2, the V gene TRBV19; D might be TRBD1 (5 bases). Per the germline V gene, CDR1 is LNHDA and CDR2 is SQIVND (reference sequence). CDR3 size: 14 residues. V was clipped by 10 bases and J by 3 bases, with 15 bases between them. CDR3 DNA sequence: TGTGCCATTCGGCTGGGGCCTCACACCGGGGAGCTGTTTTTT. Its translation is CAIRLGPHTGELFF.

In this sample, this clone turned up once. The chain recombines TRBV27 with TRBJ2-2; unclear D gene. Between the trimmed V and J ends, which lost 5 bases and 1 base, there was a span of 8 bases. This CDR3 spans 14 amino acids. Germline CDR1 and CDR2: MNHEY and SMNVEV (reference sequence). The CDR3 DNA is TGTGCCAGCAGTATCCGCGAGAACACCGGGGAGCTGTTTTTT. The encoded protein is CASSIRENTGELFF.

The chain recombines TRBV6-1 with TRBJ2-3, with D possibly TRBD1 on 6 matching bases. Germline V gives CDR1 MNHNS, CDR2 SASEGT. V shed 1 base and J shed 4 bases, with 15 bases lying between them. CDR3 length: 16 residues. The CDR3 here is CASSEEGGKGADTQYF. The DNA of the CDR3 is TGTGCCAGCAGTGAAGAGGGCGGAAAGGGGGCAGATACGCAGTATTTT.

J is TRBJ2-1 and V is TRBV4-1; 11 bases fit TRBD2. CDR1 and CDR2 from the germline V gene are MGHRA and YSYEKL. The CDR3 is 15 amino acids. Trimming cost V 6 bases and J 7 bases; bases outside gene matches: 8. CDR3 bases: TGCGCCAGCAGTAACACTAGCGGGGGTCAGAATGAGCAGTTCTTC. It is translated as CASSNTSGGQNEQFF.

The chain couples TRBV7-9 to TRBJ2-5; 7 nucleotides agree with TRBD2. The CDR3 runs 14 residues. Unmatched junction bases numbered 3, after V lost 1 base and J lost 4 bases. CDR1 is SEHNR, CDR2 FQNEAQ, per germline (reference sequence). The CDR3: CASSLGIAGETQYF. CDR3 bases: TGTGCCAGCAGCTTAGGGATAGCGGGAGAGACCCAGTACTTC.

The chain links TRBV7-9 to TRBJ1-1; tentative D call: TRBD1 (5 bases). Trimming left V 3 bases short and J 3 bases short, with 8 bases between. CDR1 SEHNR and CDR2 FQNEAQ come from the germline V gene (reference sequence). The CDR3 length is 13 residues. The CDR3 sequence: CASSFSRDTEAFF. CDR3 coding DNA: TGTGCCAGCAGCTTTTCCAGGGACACTGAAGCTTTCTTT.

The chain joins TRBV27 to TRBJ2-1; 8 positions match TRBD2. After removal of 6 bases from V and 5 bases from J, the junction contained 12 bases not matched to a gene. Germline V lookup: CDR1 MNHEY, CDR2 SMNVEV (reference sequence). The CDR3 spans 16 residues. CDR3 loop: CASSPTERGSHNEQFF. Written as DNA, the CDR3 is TGTGCCAGCAGCCCAACGGAGCGGGGGTCCCACAATGAGCAGTTCTTC.

In this sample, this clone turned up a few times. The gene calls are TRBV25-1 and TRBJ2-2, with unresolved D. V lost 1 base, J lost 6 bases, and 9 bases lay in between. The CDR3 is 14 residues long. The V gene's germline CDR1 is MGHDK and CDR2 SYGVNS. The CDR3 bases are TGTGCCAGCAGTGAATCGGATAGCCCCGGGGAGCTGTTTTTT. Amino acid sequence: CASSESDSPGELFF.

The V call is TRBV5-8, the J call TRBJ2-1; 12 nucleotides agree with TRBD1. The CDR3 is 17 residues long. V shed 2 bases, J shed 3 bases, and the junction held 6 bases outside the gene matches. Germline V CDR1 and CDR2: SGHTS, YDEGEE. Written as DNA, the CDR3 is TGTGCCAGCAGCTTTTTGGGACAGGGGGCGGACTACAATGAGCAGTTCTTC. Its protein product is CASSFLGQGADYNEQFF.

A single count supports this clone. The chain is built from TRBV5-1 and TRBJ2-7, with 10 positions matching TRBD1. Trimming at V came to 0 bases and at J to 3 bases, leaving 9 bases not matched to a gene. Germline V gives CDR1 SGHRS, CDR2 YFSETQ. This CDR3 is 17 amino acids long. CDR3 nucleotides: TGCGCCAGCAGCTTGGCCGTGGGGGACAGGGGCATCTACGAGCAGTACTTC. It yields the protein CASSLAVGDRGIYEQYF. Complete variable domain (other parts from reference TRBV5-1 and TRBJ2-7): KAGVTQTPRYLIKTRGQQVTLSCSPISGHRSVSWYQQTPGQGLQFLFEYFSETQRNKGNFPGRFSGRQFSNSRSEMNVSTLELGDSALYLCASSLAVGDRGIYEQYFGPGTRLTVT.

The chain recombines TRBV27 with TRBJ1-2, with D possibly matching TRBD1 (5 bases). CDR3 length equals 14 residues. In germline, CDR1 is MNHEY, CDR2 SMNVEV (reference sequence). Between the trimmed V and J ends, which lost 8 bases and 0 bases, there was a span of 13 bases. The CDR3 reads CASGYRTANYGYTF. The CDR3 DNA reads TGTGCCAGCGGTTACAGGACCGCTAACTATGGCTACACCTTC.

This rearrangement joins TRBV19 to TRBJ1-5; D not resolved. With 3 bases removed from V and 0 bases from J, the gap between germline ends came to 9 bases. CDR1 and CDR2 from the germline V gene are LNHDA and SQIVND (reference sequence). This CDR3 is built from 15 residues. CDR3 sequence reads: CASSIKLNSNQPQHF. The DNA of the CDR3 is TGTGCCAGTAGTATTAAACTGAATAGCAATCAGCCCCAGCATTTT. Complete variable domain (other parts from reference TRBV19 and TRBJ1-5): DGGITQSPKYLFRKEGQNVTLSCEQNLNHDAMYWYRQDPGQGLRLIYYSQIVNDFQKGDIAEGYSVSREKKESFPLTVTSAQKNPTAFYLCASSIKLNSNQPQHFGDGTRLSIL.

This clone was observed once. The CDR3 DNA follows: TGTGCCAGCAGCCAAGAGCGGAAGGGAGGACACACTGAAGCTTTCTTT. Protein product: CASSQERKGGHTEAFF. The rearrangement uses TRBV14 and TRBJ1-1, with unresolved D. The CDR3 sequence is 16 residues long. With 0 bases removed from V and 3 bases from J, the gap between germline ends came to 14 bases. Germline CDR1 SGHDN, CDR2 FVKESK.

Here the CDR3 reads CASSQGRGREQYF. CDR3 in DNA: TGTGCCAGCAGCCAAGGCAGGGGGCGCGAGCAGTACTTC. This chain joins TRBV14 and TRBJ2-7; 8 bases line up with TRBD1. Trimming removed 1 base from V and 6 bases from J; junction bases left unmatched: 2. CDR3 length: 13 residues. CDR1 is SGHDN, CDR2 FVKESK, per germline.

This clone was seen a few times. One end of the junction fails to match germline, which may point to a read error. The rearrangement joins TRBV10-1 to TRBJ1-2; tentatively, D is TRBD1 (5 bases). CDR1 and CDR2 from the germline V gene are WNHNN and SYGVQD (reference sequence). The CDR3 is 11 amino acids. DNA of the CDR3: TGCGCCAGCAGTGACGGGGGATTAAAGTCCTTC. This gives the protein CASSDGGLKSF.

J is TRBJ1-2 and V is TRBV19; 10 nucleotides agree with TRBD1. The V segment lost 11 bases and the J segment 4 bases; nucleotides outside the gene matches: 13. The germline V gene has CDR1 LNHDA and CDR2 SQIVND (reference sequence). The CDR3 has 15 amino acids. The CDR3: CAGRISGQGSYGYTF. The CDR3 DNA reads TGTGCCGGGAGGATTTCGGGACAGGGGAGCTATGGCTACACCTTC.

The CDR3 nucleotides read TGTGCCTGGAGTGTTACAGGGGCTAGGCCCTATGGCTACACCTTC. Protein product: CAWSVTGARPYGYTF. The chain is built from TRBV30 and TRBJ1-2; TRBD1 aligns across 7 bases. The CDR3 is 15 residues long. V lost 0 bases, J lost 4 bases, and 8 bases stayed unmatched. Germline loops: CDR1 GTSNPN, CDR2 SVGIG (reference sequence).

This clone was observed a few times. This rearrangement joins TRBV9 to TRBJ2-7; TRBD2 matches at 7 bases. V shed 0 bases and J 5 bases; nucleotides not matched to a gene: 17. Germline CDR1 reads SGDLS; CDR2 reads YYNGEE. The CDR3 loop spans 18 amino acids. This CDR3 reads CASSVEGSGVVGAHEQYF. The DNA for the CDR3 is TGTGCCAGCAGCGTAGAAGGCAGCGGGGTCGTAGGGGCCCACGAGCAGTACTTC.

V gene TRBV9 combines with J gene TRBJ2-3; D ambiguous. The germline V gene encodes CDR1 SGDLS and CDR2 YYNGEE. The V gene lost 3 bases and the J gene lost 8 bases, with 10 bases spanning the gap. This CDR3 contains 12 residues. CDR3 in amino acids: CASSADLSTQYF. DNA of the CDR3: TGTGCCAGCAGCGCCGATCTCAGTACGCAGTATTTT.

Details on this clone: Distinct nucleotide sequences in the sample also encode this CDR3. The rearrangement links TRBV5-1 to TRBJ1-2; D perhaps matches TRBD1 (5 bases). V was trimmed by 0 bases and J by 5 bases, leaving 5 bases between them. Germline V gene data show CDR1 as SGHRS and CDR2 as YFSETQ. This CDR3 is built from 12 residues. This CDR3 reads CASSLGQYGYTF. The DNA of the CDR3 is TGCGCCAGCAGCTTGGGACAGTATGGCTACACCTTC.

This clone was observed a few times. One junction end does not reproduce the germline sequence, and a read error may be involved. The chain recombines TRBV14 with TRBJ1-5, with D unclear. CDR1 SGHDN and CDR2 FVKESK come from the germline V gene. CDR3 length: 14 amino acids. In DNA, the CDR3 is TGTGCCAGCAGCAAAACGGGGAGCAGTCAGCCCCAGCATTTT. Protein sequence: CASSKTGSSQPQHF.

The sample holds a few counts of this clone. This chain connects TRBV5-1 to TRBJ1-5; D unresolved. V shed 0 bases and J shed 1 base, with 8 bases lying between them. Germline V gene data show CDR1 as SGHRS and CDR2 as YFSETQ. The CDR3 contains 15 residues. CDR3 nucleotide sequence: TGCGCCAGCAGCTTGGGGCAAAACAGCAATCAGCCCCAGCATTTT. Translation gives CASSLGQNSNQPQHF. Filled out from reference TRBV5-1 and TRBJ1-5, the complete variable domain reads KAGVTQTPRYLIKTRGQQVTLSCSPISGHRSVSWYQQTPGQGLQFLFEYFSETQRNKGNFPGRFSGRQFSNSRSEMNVSTLELGDSALYLCASSLGQNSNQPQHFGDGTRLSIL.

The DNA for the CDR3 is TGTGCCAGCAGCTTCGGGACTGCCCGGGGATACGAGCAGTACTTC. Its protein product is CASSFGTARGYEQYF. This chain links TRBV7-2 with TRBJ2-7; perhaps TRBD2 as D (6 bases). CDR1 and CDR2 (germline): SGHTA, FQGNSA. The CDR3 covers 15 residues. V lost 3 bases and J lost 4, with 16 bases in between.

The V gene is TRBV29-1, the J gene TRBJ2-2; weak D call: TRBD1 (5 bases). Trimming removed 5 bases at V and 6 bases at J, with 16 bases between. CDR1 and CDR2 from the germline V gene are SQVTM and ANQGSEA. CDR3 length: 14 residues. The CDR3 loop is CSVSHPTGSGELFF. Here the CDR3 DNA reads TGCAGCGTTTCCCATCCAACAGGTTCCGGGGAGCTGTTTTTT.

The genes are TRBV9 and TRBJ1-2; TRBD1 matches at 9 bases. V shed 4 bases and J 6 bases; nucleotides not matched to a gene: 10. Germline loops: CDR1 SGDLS, CDR2 YYNGEE. The CDR3 has 15 amino acids. CDR3 amino acids: CASSSRTGVRNGYTF. The DNA for the CDR3 is TGTGCCAGCAGCTCCCGGACAGGGGTTAGAAATGGCTACACCTTC.